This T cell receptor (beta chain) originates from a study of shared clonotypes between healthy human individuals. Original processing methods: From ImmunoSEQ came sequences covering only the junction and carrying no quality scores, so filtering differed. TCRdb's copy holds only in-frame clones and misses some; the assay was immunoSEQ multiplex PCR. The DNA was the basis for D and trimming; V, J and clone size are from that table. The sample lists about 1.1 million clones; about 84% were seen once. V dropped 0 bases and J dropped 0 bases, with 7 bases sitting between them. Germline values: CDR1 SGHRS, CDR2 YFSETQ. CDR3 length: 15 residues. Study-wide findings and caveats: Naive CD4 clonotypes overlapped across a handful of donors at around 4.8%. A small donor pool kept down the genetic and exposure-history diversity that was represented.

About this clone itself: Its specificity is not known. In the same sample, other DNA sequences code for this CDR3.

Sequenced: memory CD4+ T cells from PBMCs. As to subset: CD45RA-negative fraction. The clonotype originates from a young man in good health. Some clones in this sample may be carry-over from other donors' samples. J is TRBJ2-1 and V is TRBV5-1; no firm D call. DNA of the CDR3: TGCGCCAGCAGCTTGGACGGCAGCTCCTACAATGAGCAGTTCTTC. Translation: CASSLDGSSYNEQFF.